Below, 30 T cell receptor beta chains from the same sample are listed, as sequenced in a study of blood T cell repertoires in COVID-19 (TCRdb year 2020). Library construction relied on the immunoSEQ multiplex PCR assay. TCRdb mirrors the immuneACCESS table, restricted to in-frame sequences. Some clones are absent from its copies; in checked studies, under half trace to an unresolved V gene, and the reason for the others is unknown. Present in this sample are around 140,000 clones, over 70% of which were seen just once. The ten biggest clones cover about 2.5% of the sample. Sequencing was performed on peripheral blood. These receptors all stem from a man in his fifties with active COVID-19.

V gene TRBV6-5 combines with J gene TRBJ2-1; 9 bases match TRBD2. CDR3 length: 13 residues. Per the germline V gene, CDR1 is MNHEY and CDR2 is SVGAGI. V shed 8 bases and J 8 bases; nucleotides not matched to a gene: 7. The CDR3 loop reads CASWAGGSHEQFF. CDR3 nucleotide sequence: TGTGCCAGCTGGGCGGGGGGGTCGCATGAGCAGTTCTTC.

The chain has TRBV11-2 and TRBJ2-7; D is possibly TRBD2 (6 bases). The V end was cut by 5 bases, the J end by 9 bases, with 14 bases between. The CDR3 has 12 amino acids. The germline V gene encodes CDR1 SGHAT and CDR2 FQNNGV. CDR3 coding DNA: TGTGCCAGCAGCGCTATTAGCGGTGGGCAGTACTTC. Amino acid sequence: CASSAISGGQYF.

This chain links TRBV19 with TRBJ2-2; TRBD1 matches 7 bases. The germline V gene encodes CDR1 LNHDA and CDR2 SQIVND (reference sequence). The junction had 6 bases not matched to a gene; V was cut back by 4 bases and J by 10 bases. CDR3 length: 13 amino acids. The CDR3 reads CASSTPTGSELFF. Written as DNA, the CDR3 is TGTGCCAGTAGTACGCCGACAGGGTCGGAGCTGTTTTTT.

The rearrangement joins TRBV7-2 to TRBJ2-7, with TRBD2 identical over 8 bases. The V gene's germline CDR1 is SGHTA and CDR2 FQGNSA. J was trimmed by 6 bases and V by 5 bases; bases with no gene match: 9. The CDR3 consists of 14 residues. The CDR3 spells CASSPQGGGREQYF. DNA for the CDR3: TGTGCCAGCAGCCCCCAGGGCGGGGGGCGCGAGCAGTACTTC.

V and J are TRBV4-2 and TRBJ1-5, with D tentatively TRBD1 (5 bases). In germline, CDR1 is LGHNA, CDR2 YNFKEQ. Trimming removed 0 bases at V and 5 bases at J, with 14 bases between. This CDR3 has 16 residues. CDR3 DNA sequence: TGTGCCAGCAGCCAAGAAGTGACAGCCGCACATCAGCCCCAGCATTTT. Translating it yields CASSQEVTAAHQPQHF.

J is TRBJ2-1 and V is TRBV7-2; a possible D gene is TRBD2 (6 bases). This CDR3 is 14 amino acids long. V was trimmed by 2 bases and J by 8 bases, leaving 13 bases between them. The germline gives CDR1 SGHTA, CDR2 FQGNSA. The chain's CDR3 is CASSLLRDSHEQFF. The CDR3 DNA sequence: TGTGCCAGCAGCTTACTAAGGGACTCCCATGAGCAGTTCTTC. Filled out from reference TRBV7-2 and TRBJ2-1, the complete variable domain reads GAGVSQSPSNKVTEKGKDVELRCDPISGHTALYWYRQSLGQGLEFLIYFQGNSAPDKSGLPSDRFSAERTGGSVSTLTIQRTQQEDSAVYLCASSLLRDSHEQFFGPGTRLTVL.

The chain combines TRBV27 with TRBJ2-7; 11 positions agree with TRBD1. Germline V gene data show CDR1 as MNHEY and CDR2 as SMNVEV (reference sequence). With V trimmed by 8 bases and J by 7 bases, 10 bases remained unmatched. This CDR3 is 14 amino acids long. CDR3 amino acids: CASGYGQGAREQYF. CDR3 sequence (DNA): TGTGCCAGCGGATATGGACAGGGGGCGCGAGAGCAGTACTTC.

The CDR3 is CASTDMRARHQPQHF. The DNA of the CDR3 is TGTGCCAGCACCGACATGAGGGCAAGGCATCAGCCCCAGCATTTT. V and J are TRBV6-5 and TRBJ1-5; D unclear. CDR3 length: 15 residues. Germline assignment: CDR1 MNHEY and CDR2 SVGAGI. Deletions cut 7 bases from V and 5 bases from J, with 18 bases between.

The CDR3 protein is CSASNFPGSYEQYF. CDR3 sequence (DNA): TGCAGTGCTAGTAACTTTCCCGGTTCCTACGAGCAGTACTTC. The gene calls are TRBV20-1 and TRBJ2-7, with D hard to call. V was clipped by 3 bases and J by 1 base, with 13 bases between them. Germline values: CDR1 DFQATT, CDR2 SNEGSKA (reference sequence). This CDR3 contains 14 residues.

J is TRBJ2-7 and V is TRBV15; unclear D gene. The CDR3 is 14 amino acids. Germline V gene sequence: CDR1 LNHNV, CDR2 YYDKDF (reference sequence). V was cut by 0 bases and J by 5 bases, with 11 bases left in between. The CDR3 DNA is TGTGCCACCAGCAGAGATTTCCCCTCTGACGAGCAGTACTTC. It translates to CATSRDFPSDEQYF. The full variable domain, its missing parts supplied by reference TRBV15 and TRBJ2-7, is DAMVIQNPRYQVTQFGKPVTLSCSQTLNHNVMYWYQQKSSQAPKLLFHYYDKDFNNEADTPDNFQSRRPNTSFCFLDIRSPGLGDTAMYLCATSRDFPSDEQYFGPGTRLTVT.

This clone came up once. The V call is TRBV24-1, the J call TRBJ2-5; D possibly corresponds to TRBD2 (5 bases). Trimming took off 2 bases at V and 5 bases at J, with 11 bases between the two ends. This CDR3 has 14 residues. Germline V gives CDR1 KGHDR, CDR2 SFDVKD. Written as DNA, the CDR3 is TGTGCCACCAGTGATTCGCTAGCCAGGGAGACCCAGTACTTC. This codes for CATSDSLARETQYF.

The rearrangement links TRBV25-1 to TRBJ2-7; D may be TRBD1 (5 bases). Germline lookup yields CDR1 MGHDK and CDR2 SYGVNS. Trimming stripped 3 bases from V and 2 bases from J, with 17 bases between. The CDR3 consists of 16 residues. This CDR3 reads CASSESGAPYPYEQYF. CDR3 DNA sequence: TGTGCCAGCAGTGAGAGTGGGGCACCCTATCCCTACGAGCAGTACTTC.

The chain employs TRBV4-2 and TRBJ2-2; 7 bases line up with TRBD1. The CDR3 runs to 18 residues. With V trimmed by 5 bases and J by 4 bases, 16 bases remained unmatched. CDR1 LGHNA and CDR2 YNFKEQ come from the germline V gene. The CDR3 region has the DNA TGTGCCAGCAGCAGCGAAAATGCAGGTACAGGGGCCACCGGGGAGCTGTTTTTT. As protein: CASSSENAGTGATGELFF.

This clone is a singleton in its sample. This chain connects TRBV5-4 to TRBJ2-7, with TRBD1 as a possible D gene (6 bases). The CDR3 runs 14 residues. Germline values: CDR1 SGHNT, CDR2 YYREEE (reference sequence). Trimming removed 4 bases from V and 3 bases from J, with 14 bases in between. CDR3 protein: CASSVGQRGYEQYF. The DNA for the CDR3 is TGTGCCAGCAGCGTCGGACAGAGGGGCTACGAGCAGTACTTC.

As to this clone: An end of the junction does not agree with germline; a read error may underlie this. The CDR3 region is CASSNRPRGVSYDEQFF. The CDR3, as DNA: TGTGCCAGCAGTAACAGACCGCGGGGGGTTTCCTACGATGAGCAGTTCTTC. V gene TRBV6-2 or TRBV6-3 combines with J gene TRBJ2-1; 8 positions agree with TRBD2. The germline CDR1 and CDR2 sequences are MNHEY and SVGEGT. The CDR3 contains 17 residues.

The chain joins TRBV19 to TRBJ1-1; D is ambiguous. Germline CDR1 and CDR2: LNHDA and SQIVND (reference sequence). This CDR3 has 15 residues. V lost 4 bases to trimming and J lost 5 bases, with 17 bases between them. The CDR3 reads CASSKTPTGRTEAFF. In nucleotides, the CDR3 is TGTGCCAGTAGTAAGACCCCGACCGGGAGGACTGAAGCTTTCTTT.

This chain joins TRBV15 and TRBJ2-7; 9 bases are a match to TRBD2. This CDR3 is 16 amino acids long. V shed 3 bases and J 1 base; nucleotides not matched to a gene: 7. The germline CDR1 and CDR2 sequences are LNHNV and YYDKDF (reference sequence). The CDR3 DNA reads as TGTGCCACCAGCAGGGGAGCGGGGGGCACATCCTACGAGCAGTACTTC. Translated: CATSRGAGGTSYEQYF.

The chain couples TRBV7-8 to TRBJ2-7; possibly TRBD2 for D (7 bases). The CDR3 is 13 amino acids. The germline CDR1 and CDR2 sequences are SGHVS and FQNEAQ. V shed 7 bases and J shed 3 bases, with 13 bases lying between them. The CDR3 here is CASTRGGDYEQYF. For the CDR3, the DNA is TGTGCCAGCACCCGAGGGGGGGACTACGAGCAGTACTTC.

The chain couples TRBV25-1 to TRBJ1-1; D gene unclear. The germline V and J ends were trimmed by 2 bases and 0 bases, with 4 bases remaining between them. The CDR3 has 13 amino acids. CDR1 and CDR2 from the germline V gene are MGHDK and SYGVNS. The CDR3 sequence: CASSEVMNTEAFF. CDR3 bases: TGTGCCAGCAGTGAAGTTATGAACACTGAAGCTTTCTTT.

The J gene is TRBJ1-2, the V gene TRBV7-9; D gene unclear. CDR1 is SEHNR and CDR2 is FQNEAQ in the germline V gene (reference sequence). CDR3 length: 14 residues. V was trimmed by 5 bases and J by 4 bases, leaving 14 bases between them. Here the CDR3 reads CASSPQEGSYGYTF. The CDR3 DNA follows: TGTGCCAGCAGCCCCCAGGAGGGTAGCTATGGCTACACCTTC.

This chain joins TRBV5-6 and TRBJ1-2; TRBD1 might be the D (6 bases). The CDR3 is made up of 12 amino acids. Trimming removed 5 bases from V and 5 bases from J, with 10 bases in between. Germline V CDR1 and CDR2: SGHDT, YYEEEE. This CDR3 reads CASRFTGYGYTF. The CDR3 nucleotides read TGTGCCAGCAGATTTACAGGGTATGGCTACACCTTC.

The chain links TRBV5-8 to TRBJ1-2, with 7 bases that match TRBD1. The CDR3 consists of 15 residues. CDR1 SGHTS and CDR2 YDEGEE come from the germline V gene. Losses at the gene ends were 2 bases for V and 7 bases for J; bases not matched to a gene: 11. CDR3 coding DNA: TGTGCCAGCAGCTTACCGGGACAGTCGTTCGGTGGCTACACCTTC. Amino acids: CASSLPGQSFGGYTF.

The chain has TRBV5-1 and TRBJ1-5; a possible D gene is TRBD1 (5 bases). The CDR3 runs to 16 residues. V lost 4 bases and J 6 bases, leaving 20 bases between the germline ends. CDR1 and CDR2 from the germline V gene are SGHRS and YFSETQ. In nucleotides, the CDR3 is TGCGCCAGCAGCCCGGAACCGACAGCAGTAGGTCAGCCCCAGCATTTT. It translates to CASSPEPTAVGQPQHF.

The genes are TRBV5-1 and TRBJ2-7; TRBD1 matches at 7 bases. This CDR3 is 14 amino acids long. J lost 1 base, V lost 0 bases, and 1 base had no gene match. Looked up from germline, CDR1 is SGHRS and CDR2 is YFSETQ. CDR3 DNA sequence: TGCGCCAGCAGCTTGGGGGGACAGTCCTACGAGCAGTACTTC. Translated: CASSLGGQSYEQYF. Full variable domain (rest looked up from reference TRBV5-1 and TRBJ2-7): KAGVTQTPRYLIKTRGQQVTLSCSPISGHRSVSWYQQTPGQGLQFLFEYFSETQRNKGNFPGRFSGRQFSNSRSEMNVSTLELGDSALYLCASSLGGQSYEQYFGPGTRLTVT.

The chain joins TRBV27 to TRBJ2-6, with 9 bases matching TRBD1. With 1 base clipped from V and 7 bases from J, the junction kept 5 bases outside the gene matches. Per germline, CDR1 MNHEY and CDR2 SMNVEV (reference sequence). The CDR3 has 16 residues. DNA for the CDR3: TGTGCCAGCAGTTTATACAGGGGGCCTCTTGCCAACGTCCTGACTTTC. Translated, it gives CASSLYRGPLANVLTF.

The chain recombines TRBV5-8 with TRBJ2-3; no clear D. Germline V lookup: CDR1 SGHTS, CDR2 YDEGEE. The V gene lost 0 bases and the J gene lost 3 bases, with 8 bases spanning the gap. The CDR3 totals 14 residues. The CDR3: CASSLGVKTDTQYF. The CDR3 coding sequence is TGTGCCAGCAGCTTGGGCGTTAAGACAGATACGCAGTATTTT.

The chain carries TRBV6-2 or TRBV6-3 and TRBJ1-5; weak D call: TRBD1 (6 bases). CDR1 is MNHEY, CDR2 SVGEGT, per germline. Trimming took 2 bases from V and 6 from J, leaving 14 bases between them. The CDR3 spans 15 residues. The CDR3 nucleotides read TGTGCCAGCAGTTACCGAGCGACAGGTCTTCAGCCCCAGCATTTT. Translation: CASSYRATGLQPQHF.

The chain joins TRBV7-8 to TRBJ2-7; weak D call: TRBD2 (6 bases). V lost 5 bases and J lost 6, with 11 bases in between. Per the germline V gene, CDR1 is SGHVS and CDR2 is FQNEAQ. The CDR3 has 12 amino acids. This CDR3 is CASSPGGFEQYF. For the CDR3, the DNA is TGTGCCAGCAGCCCTGGGGGGTTCGAGCAGTACTTC.

The chain is built from TRBV6-6 and TRBJ2-3, with 7 bases fitting TRBD1. Germline CDR1 reads MNHNY; CDR2 reads SVGAGI (reference sequence). With 5 bases clipped from V and 1 base from J, the junction kept 6 bases outside the gene matches. This CDR3 spans 15 amino acids. CDR3 sequence: CASSPRGLGTDTQYF. The CDR3, as DNA: TGTGCCAGCAGTCCCAGGGGGTTAGGCACAGATACGCAGTATTTT.

The J gene is TRBJ1-5, the V gene TRBV24-1; weak D call: TRBD1 (5 bases). The CDR3 is made up of 16 amino acids. V was pared by 1 base and J by 6 bases, with 15 bases between. Germline V lookup: CDR1 KGHDR, CDR2 SFDVKD. CDR3 amino acids: CATSDFLQGGCQPQHF. The CDR3 bases are TGTGCCACCAGTGATTTCCTCCAGGGTGGATGTCAGCCCCAGCATTTT.